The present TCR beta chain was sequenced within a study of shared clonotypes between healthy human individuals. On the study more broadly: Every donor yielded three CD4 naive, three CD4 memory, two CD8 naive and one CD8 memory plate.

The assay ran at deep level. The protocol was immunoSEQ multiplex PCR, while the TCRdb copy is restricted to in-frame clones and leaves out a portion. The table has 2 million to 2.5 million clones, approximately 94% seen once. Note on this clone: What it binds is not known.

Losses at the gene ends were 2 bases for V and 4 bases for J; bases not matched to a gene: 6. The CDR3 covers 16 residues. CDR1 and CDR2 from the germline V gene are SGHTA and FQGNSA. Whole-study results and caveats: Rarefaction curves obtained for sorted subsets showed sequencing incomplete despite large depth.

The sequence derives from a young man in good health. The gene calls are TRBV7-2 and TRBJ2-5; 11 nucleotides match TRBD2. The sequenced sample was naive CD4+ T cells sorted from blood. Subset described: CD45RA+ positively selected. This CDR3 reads CASSLLGTSGPETQYF. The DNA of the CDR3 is TGTGCCAGCAGCTTATTGGGGACTAGCGGTCCAGAGACCCAGTACTTC.